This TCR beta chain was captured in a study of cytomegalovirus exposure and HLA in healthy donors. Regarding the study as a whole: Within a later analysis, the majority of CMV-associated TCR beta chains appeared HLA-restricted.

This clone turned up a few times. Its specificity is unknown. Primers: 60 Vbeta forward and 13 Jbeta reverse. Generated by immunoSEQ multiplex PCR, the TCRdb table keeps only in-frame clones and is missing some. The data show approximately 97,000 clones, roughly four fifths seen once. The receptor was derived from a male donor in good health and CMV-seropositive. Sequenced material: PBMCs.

The CDR3 protein is CASSLKGSGARGELFF. In nucleotides, the CDR3 is TGTGCCAGCAGCTTAAAGGGCAGCGGGGCCCGGGGGGAGCTGTTTTTT. The rearrangement links TRBV9 to TRBJ2-2; 7 bases line up with TRBD2. Germline V lookup: CDR1 SGDLS, CDR2 YYNGEE. J lost 8 bases, V lost 4 bases, and 14 bases had no gene match. This CDR3 spans 16 amino acids.